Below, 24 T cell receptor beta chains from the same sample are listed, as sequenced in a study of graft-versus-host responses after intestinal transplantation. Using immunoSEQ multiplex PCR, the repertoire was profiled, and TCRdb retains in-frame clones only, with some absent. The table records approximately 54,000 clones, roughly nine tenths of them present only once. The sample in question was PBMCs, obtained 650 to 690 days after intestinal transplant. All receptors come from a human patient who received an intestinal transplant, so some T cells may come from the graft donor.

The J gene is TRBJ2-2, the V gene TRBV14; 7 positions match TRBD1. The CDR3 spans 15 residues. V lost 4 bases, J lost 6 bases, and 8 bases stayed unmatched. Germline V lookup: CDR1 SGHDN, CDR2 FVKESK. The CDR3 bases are TGTGCCAGCAGCCGCACAGAAGGGGGCCCCGGGGAGCTGTTTTTT. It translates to CASSRTEGGPGELFF.

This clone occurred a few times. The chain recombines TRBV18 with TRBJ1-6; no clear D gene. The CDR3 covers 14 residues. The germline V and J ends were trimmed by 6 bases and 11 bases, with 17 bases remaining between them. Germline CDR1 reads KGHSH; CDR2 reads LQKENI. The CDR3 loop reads CASSEGPGHPPLHF. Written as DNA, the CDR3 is TGTGCCAGCTCCGAAGGACCGGGCCACCCACCCCTCCACTTT.

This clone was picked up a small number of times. CDR3 residues: CASGQGIAQPQHF. CDR3 DNA sequence: TGTGCCAGTGGACAGGGGATCGCTCAGCCCCAGCATTTT. This chain connects TRBV19 to TRBJ1-5, with TRBD1 matching over 9 bases. V lost 8 bases and J lost 6; bases outside the gene matches: 5. This CDR3 spans 13 amino acids. The germline V gene has CDR1 LNHDA and CDR2 SQIVND (reference sequence).

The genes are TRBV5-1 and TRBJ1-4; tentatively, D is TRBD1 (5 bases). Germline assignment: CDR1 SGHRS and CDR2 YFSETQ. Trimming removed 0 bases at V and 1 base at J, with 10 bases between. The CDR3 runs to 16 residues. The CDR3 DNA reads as TGCGCCAGCAGCTTGGGACAGTCGCTAACTAATGAAAAACTGTTTTTT. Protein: CASSLGQSLTNEKLFF.

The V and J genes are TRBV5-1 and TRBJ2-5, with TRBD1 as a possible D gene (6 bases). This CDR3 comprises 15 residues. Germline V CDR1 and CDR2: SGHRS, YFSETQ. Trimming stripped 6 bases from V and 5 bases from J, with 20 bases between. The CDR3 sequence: CASNLQSGQGETQYF. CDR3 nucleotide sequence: TGCGCCAGCAACCTACAATCCGGCCAGGGGGAGACCCAGTACTTC.

The CDR3 loop is CASSNHRGADEKLFF. The DNA of the CDR3 is TGTGCCAGTAGTAACCACAGGGGTGCAGATGAAAAACTGTTTTTT. This chain uses TRBV19 with TRBJ1-4; 7 nucleotides line up with TRBD1. Looked up from germline, CDR1 is LNHDA and CDR2 is SQIVND (reference sequence). V was clipped by 4 bases and J by 6 bases; unmatched bases: 8. CDR3 size: 15 residues.

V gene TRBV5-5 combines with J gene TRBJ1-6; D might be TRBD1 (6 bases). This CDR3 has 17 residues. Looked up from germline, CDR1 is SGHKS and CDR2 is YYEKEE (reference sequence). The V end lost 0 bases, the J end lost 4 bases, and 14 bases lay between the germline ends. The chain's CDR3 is CASSLAQGMGYNSPLHF. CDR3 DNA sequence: TGTGCCAGCAGCTTGGCCCAGGGGATGGGGTATAATTCACCCCTCCACTTT.

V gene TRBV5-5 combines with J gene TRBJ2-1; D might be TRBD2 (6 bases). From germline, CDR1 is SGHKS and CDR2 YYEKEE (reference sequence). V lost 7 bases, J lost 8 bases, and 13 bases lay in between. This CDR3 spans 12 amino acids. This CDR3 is CASGGTGDEQFF. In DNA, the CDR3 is TGTGCCAGCGGGGGGACTGGGGATGAGCAGTTCTTC.

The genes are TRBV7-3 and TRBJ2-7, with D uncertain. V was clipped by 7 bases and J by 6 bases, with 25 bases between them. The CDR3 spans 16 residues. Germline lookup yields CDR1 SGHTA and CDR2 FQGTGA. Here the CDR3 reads CASMPHVGRESGEQYF. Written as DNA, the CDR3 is TGTGCCAGCATGCCCCACGTGGGCCGAGAAAGTGGCGAGCAGTACTTC.

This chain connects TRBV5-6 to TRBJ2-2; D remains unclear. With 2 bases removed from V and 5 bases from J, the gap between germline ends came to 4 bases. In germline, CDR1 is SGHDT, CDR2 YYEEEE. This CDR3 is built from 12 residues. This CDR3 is CASSFRTGELFF. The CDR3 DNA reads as TGTGCCAGCAGCTTCAGGACCGGGGAGCTGTTTTTT.

The CDR3 DNA sequence: TGTGCCAGCATTTCGACAGGCTCTTCAGATACGCAGTATTTT. It is translated as CASISTGSSDTQYF. This chain links TRBV6-1 with TRBJ2-3; D perhaps matches TRBD1 (6 bases). The CDR3 consists of 14 residues. Trimming took off 7 bases at V and 4 bases at J, with 15 bases between the two ends. Germline V gene data show CDR1 as MNHNS and CDR2 as SASEGT.

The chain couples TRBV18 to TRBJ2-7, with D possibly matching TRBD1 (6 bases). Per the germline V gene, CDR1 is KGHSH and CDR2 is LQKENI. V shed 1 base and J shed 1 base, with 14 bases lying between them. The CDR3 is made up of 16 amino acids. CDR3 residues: CASSPLSTGQSYEQYF. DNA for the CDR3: TGTGCCAGCTCACCACTCTCGACAGGCCAATCCTACGAGCAGTACTTC.

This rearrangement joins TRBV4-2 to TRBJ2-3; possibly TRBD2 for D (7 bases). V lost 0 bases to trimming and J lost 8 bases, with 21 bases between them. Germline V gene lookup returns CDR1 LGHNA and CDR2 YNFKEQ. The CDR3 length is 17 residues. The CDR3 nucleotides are TGTGCCAGCAGCCAAGACCGGGGGCGGGGGCTTCTCCCTACGCAGTATTTT. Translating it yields CASSQDRGRGLLPTQYF.

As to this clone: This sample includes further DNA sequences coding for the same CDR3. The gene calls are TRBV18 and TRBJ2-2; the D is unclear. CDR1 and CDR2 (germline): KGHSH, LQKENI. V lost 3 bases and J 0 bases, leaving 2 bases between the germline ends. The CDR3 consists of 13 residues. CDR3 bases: TGTGCCAGCTCACCGCCGAACACCGGGGAGCTGTTTTTT. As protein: CASSPPNTGELFF.

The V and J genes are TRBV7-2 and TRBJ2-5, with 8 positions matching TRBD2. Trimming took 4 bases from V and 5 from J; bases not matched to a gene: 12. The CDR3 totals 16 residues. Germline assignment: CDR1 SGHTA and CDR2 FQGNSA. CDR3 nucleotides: TGTGCCAGCAGCTCCCCCTCCGGGGGGGCCGGGGAGACCCAGTACTTC. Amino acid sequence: CASSSPSGGAGETQYF.

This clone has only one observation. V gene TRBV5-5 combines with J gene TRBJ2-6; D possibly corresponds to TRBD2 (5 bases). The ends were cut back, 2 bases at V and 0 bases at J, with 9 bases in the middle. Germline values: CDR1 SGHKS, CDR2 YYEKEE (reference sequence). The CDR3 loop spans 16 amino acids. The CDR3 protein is CASSFSGFSGANVLTF. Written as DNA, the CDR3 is TGTGCCAGCAGCTTTTCGGGATTCTCTGGGGCCAACGTCCTGACTTTC.

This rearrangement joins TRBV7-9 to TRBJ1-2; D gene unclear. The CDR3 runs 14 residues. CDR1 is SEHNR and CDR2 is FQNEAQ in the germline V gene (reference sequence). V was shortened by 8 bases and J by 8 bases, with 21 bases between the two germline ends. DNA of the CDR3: TGTGCCAGCGGACCCTTCGGCGCGAAGGAAGGCTACACCTTC. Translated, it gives CASGPFGAKEGYTF.

The DNA for the CDR3 is TGCGCCAGCAGCTTATACAGGGACACCGGGGAGCTGTTTTTT. It specifies CASSLYRDTGELFF. The chain is built from TRBV5-1 and TRBJ2-2; weak D call: TRBD1 (6 bases). Trimming took 2 bases from V and 3 from J, leaving 8 bases between them. This CDR3 is 14 amino acids long. CDR1 is SGHRS and CDR2 is YFSETQ in the germline V gene.

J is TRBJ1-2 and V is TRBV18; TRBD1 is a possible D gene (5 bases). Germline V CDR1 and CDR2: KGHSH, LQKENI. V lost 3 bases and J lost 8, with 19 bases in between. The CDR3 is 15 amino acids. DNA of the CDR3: TGTGCCAGCTCACCCAACGAAGAGGCCGGGGGAGGCTACACCTTC. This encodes CASSPNEEAGGGYTF.

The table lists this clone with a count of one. In DNA form, the CDR3 reads TGCGCCAGCAGCTTGGGCTCCCTGGACTGGGGGGTTTATGGCTACACCTTC. This translates into CASSLGSLDWGVYGYTF. This sequence joins TRBV5-1 and TRBJ1-2; perhaps TRBD1 as D (5 bases). Deletions cut 0 bases from V and 5 bases from J, with 20 bases between. The CDR3 extends over 17 amino acids. Germline V gene data show CDR1 as SGHRS and CDR2 as YFSETQ. Supplemented by reference TRBV5-1 and TRBJ1-2, the full variable domain reads KAGVTQTPRYLIKTRGQQVTLSCSPISGHRSVSWYQQTPGQGLQFLFEYFSETQRNKGNFPGRFSGRQFSNSRSEMNVSTLELGDSALYLCASSLGSLDWGVYGYTFGSGTRLTVV.

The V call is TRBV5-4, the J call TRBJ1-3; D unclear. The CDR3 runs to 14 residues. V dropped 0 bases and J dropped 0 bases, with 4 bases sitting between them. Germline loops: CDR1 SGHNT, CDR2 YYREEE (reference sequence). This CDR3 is CASSLDSSGNTIYF. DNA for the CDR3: TGTGCCAGCAGCTTGGACAGCTCTGGAAACACCATATATTTT.

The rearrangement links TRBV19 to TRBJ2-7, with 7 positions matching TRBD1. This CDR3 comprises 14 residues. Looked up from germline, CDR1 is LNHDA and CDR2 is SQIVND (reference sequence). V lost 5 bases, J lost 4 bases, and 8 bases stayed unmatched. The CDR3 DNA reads TGTGCCAGTAGTCTCCGGGACAGAGCTTACGAGCAGTACTTC. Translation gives CASSLRDRAYEQYF. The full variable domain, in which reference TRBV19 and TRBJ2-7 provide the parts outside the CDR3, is DGGITQSPKYLFRKEGQNVTLSCEQNLNHDAMYWYRQDPGQGLRLIYYSQIVNDFQKGDIAEGYSVSREKKESFPLTVTSAQKNPTAFYLCASSLRDRAYEQYFGPGTRLTVT.

For the CDR3, the DNA is TGTGCCAGCTCACCTCTGGTTGGCTACACCTTC. Its translation: CASSPLVGYTF. This chain links TRBV18 with TRBJ1-2; D gene unclear. CDR3 length equals 11 residues. V was shortened by 3 bases and J by 7 bases, with 6 bases between the two germline ends. Per the germline V gene, CDR1 is KGHSH and CDR2 is LQKENI.

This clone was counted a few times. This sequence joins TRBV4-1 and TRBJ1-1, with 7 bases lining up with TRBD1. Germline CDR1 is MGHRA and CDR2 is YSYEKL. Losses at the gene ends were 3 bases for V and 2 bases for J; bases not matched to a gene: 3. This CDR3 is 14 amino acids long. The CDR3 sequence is CASSQRQGNTEAFF. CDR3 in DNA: TGCGCCAGCAGCCAGCGACAGGGTAACACTGAAGCTTTCTTT.